This T cell receptor beta chain was captured by sequencing in a study of cytomegalovirus exposure and HLA in healthy donors. PCR was performed using 60 Vbeta and 13 Jbeta primers. The protocol was immunoSEQ multiplex PCR, while the TCRdb copy is restricted to in-frame clones and leaves out a portion. The data contain about 120,000 clones, around four fifths of them seen just once; the ten biggest clones take up 3.6%. The CDR3 consists of 18 residues. Germline V lookup: CDR1 MGHRA, CDR2 YSYEKL. J gave up 7 bases and V 0 bases, and 15 bases lay outside the gene matches. This receptor was taken from a woman aged 40 to 50 in good health and CMV-seropositive. Sequencing used PBMCs. This rearrangement joins TRBV4-1 to TRBJ2-1; 7 bases match TRBD2. CDR3 region: CASSQDLGEGGGRNEQFF. The CDR3 DNA is TGCGCCAGCAGCCAAGATCTTGGGGAGGGAGGAGGGAGGAATGAGCAGTTCTTC.